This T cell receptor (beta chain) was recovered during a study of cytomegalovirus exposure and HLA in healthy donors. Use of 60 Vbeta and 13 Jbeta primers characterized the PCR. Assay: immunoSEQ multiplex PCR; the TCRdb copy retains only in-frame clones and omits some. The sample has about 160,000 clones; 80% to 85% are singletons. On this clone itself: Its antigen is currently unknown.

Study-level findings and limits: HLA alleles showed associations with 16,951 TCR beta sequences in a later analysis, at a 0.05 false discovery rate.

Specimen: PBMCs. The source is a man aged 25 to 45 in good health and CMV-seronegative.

The CDR3 here is CASSKTGIGANVLTF. CDR3 in DNA: TGTGCCAGCAGTAAGACAGGGATCGGGGCCAACGTCCTGACTTTC. The chain joins TRBV28 to TRBJ2-6; 7 positions agree with TRBD1. V was pared by 5 bases and J by 4 bases, with 5 bases of the junction left unmatched. There are 15 residues in the CDR3. CDR1 is MDHEN and CDR2 is SYDVKM in the germline V gene.